The 25 T cell receptor beta chains below were found in one sample sequenced in a study of blood T cell repertoires in COVID-19. Here immunoSEQ multiplex PCR was the method, and the copy in TCRdb shows in-frame clones only, minus some. Of under 300,000 clones in the sample, about 87% were seen once. The material sequenced was PBMCs or T cells enriched from blood (not recorded which). These receptors originate from a woman between 40 and 55 years old who had been exposed to COVID-19.

The chain employs TRBV11-2 and TRBJ2-1, with 11 positions matching TRBD1. The CDR3 is made up of 13 amino acids. Per the germline V gene, CDR1 is SGHAT and CDR2 is FQNNGV. V shed 5 bases, J shed 7 bases, and the junction held 1 base outside the gene matches. Here the CDR3 reads CASSRDRGNEQFF. The CDR3 DNA reads TGTGCCAGCAGCCGGGACAGGGGGAATGAGCAGTTCTTC.

The V call is TRBV7-9, the J call TRBJ1-1, with D uncertain. CDR1 and CDR2 (germline): SEHNR, FQNEAQ (reference sequence). V dropped 3 bases and J dropped 4 bases, with 12 bases sitting between them. CDR3 length equals 14 residues. This CDR3 is CASSFEGDATEAFF. The CDR3 DNA reads as TGTGCCAGCAGCTTTGAGGGTGACGCCACTGAAGCTTTCTTT.

This clone was observed once. V is TRBV19 and J is TRBJ1-1; D is perhaps TRBD1 (6 bases). The germline gives CDR1 LNHDA, CDR2 SQIVND (reference sequence). CDR3 length: 13 residues. Trimming took 9 bases from V and 3 from J, leaving 14 bases between them. CDR3 protein: CARYNEGDTEAFF. CDR3 DNA: TGTGCCAGATATAACGAGGGGGACACTGAAGCTTTCTTT.

The chain links TRBV7-9 to TRBJ1-6; 8 positions agree with TRBD1. Germline-derived CDR1 and CDR2 are SEHNR and FQNEAQ (reference sequence). V trimming: 4 bases; J trimming: 12 bases; junction bases outside the gene matches: 2. CDR3 length: 12 amino acids. CDR3 DNA: TGTGCCAGCAGCTCAACAGGGGGACCCCTCCACTTT. Translated, it gives CASSSTGGPLHF.

This clone was detected a few times. The V call is TRBV7-2, the J call TRBJ1-3; no clear D. The V end lost 5 bases, the J end lost 4 bases, and 18 bases lay between the germline ends. This CDR3 spans 16 amino acids. Germline V lookup: CDR1 SGHTA, CDR2 FQGNSA. CDR3 sequence: CASSQRTRDKGNTIYF. CDR3 nucleotides: TGTGCCAGCAGCCAACGGACGAGGGATAAAGGAAACACCATATATTTT. Combining the CDR3 with reference TRBV7-2 and TRBJ1-3 gives the whole variable domain GAGVSQSPSNKVTEKGKDVELRCDPISGHTALYWYRQSLGQGLEFLIYFQGNSAPDKSGLPSDRFSAERTGGSVSTLTIQRTQQEDSAVYLCASSQRTRDKGNTIYFGEGSWLTVV.

A few counts support this clone. The rearrangement uses TRBV2 and TRBJ2-2; TRBD1 might be the D (5 bases). Trimming cost V 7 bases and J 7 bases, with 10 bases left between them. The CDR3 length is 12 residues. CDR1 and CDR2 from the germline V gene are SNHLY and FYNNEI. CDR3 DNA: TGTGCCAGCAACCAGGGTGTCGGGGAGCTGTTTTTT. Translating it yields CASNQGVGELFF.

CDR3 residues: CAWRTLWTGGGSPLHF. For the CDR3, the DNA is TGTGCCTGGAGGACATTGTGGACAGGGGGCGGGTCACCCCTCCACTTT. The chain carries TRBV30 and TRBJ1-6; 11 positions agree with TRBD1. CDR3 length: 16 amino acids. From germline, CDR1 is GTSNPN and CDR2 SVGIG (reference sequence). Losses at the gene ends were 3 bases for V and 10 bases for J; bases not matched to a gene: 11.

CDR3 nucleotide sequence: TGTGCCAGCCGGGAGGGGGCTATGTCTAACTATGGCTACACCTTC. It translates to CASREGAMSNYGYTF. The chain has TRBV2 and TRBJ1-2, with TRBD1 identical over 7 bases. The CDR3 spans 15 residues. After removal of 8 bases from V and 0 bases from J, the junction contained 9 bases not matched to a gene. Germline V CDR1 and CDR2: SNHLY, FYNNEI.

This clone is a singleton in its sample. Its ends do not fully match the called genes, so a read error is possible. This sequence joins TRBV5-1 and TRBJ2-2, with D possibly TRBD2 on 6 matching bases. Germline loops: CDR1 SGHRS, CDR2 YFSETQ. The CDR3 consists of 15 residues. The CDR3 sequence is CASSLEGLLGGELFF. The CDR3 bases are TGTGCCAGCAGTTTAGAGGGACTTTTGGGCGGGGAGCTGTTTTTT.

The chain combines TRBV11-2 with TRBJ2-1; D is unresolved. Germline V gene data show CDR1 as SGHAT and CDR2 as FQNNGV. The CDR3 sequence is 12 residues long. V lost 1 base, J lost 9 bases, and 7 bases lay in between. The DNA for the CDR3 is TGTGCCAGCAGCTTAGTTTTCGGTGAGCAGTTCTTC. The encoded protein is CASSLVFGEQFF.

V and J are TRBV13 and TRBJ1-3; D is possibly TRBD1 (5 bases). Between the trimmed V and J ends, which lost 3 bases and 3 bases, there was a span of 12 bases. The CDR3 consists of 15 residues. CDR1 is PRHDT and CDR2 is FYEKMQ in the germline V gene (reference sequence). CDR3 sequence (DNA): TGTGCCAGCAGCTTGGGGCTATTAAATGGAAACACCATATATTTT. Translation gives CASSLGLLNGNTIYF.

The J gene is TRBJ2-1, the V gene TRBV7-2, with a weak D call TRBD1 (5 bases). V lost 0 bases and J lost 2, with 8 bases in between. CDR1 is SGHTA and CDR2 is FQGNSA in the germline V gene. The CDR3 is 15 residues long. CDR3 DNA sequence: TGTGCCAGCAGCTTAGCGGGGCAAGCCTACAATGAGCAGTTCTTC. It codes for CASSLAGQAYNEQFF.

This clone was picked up a small number of times. The chain links TRBV2 to TRBJ1-2; D unresolved. Germline values: CDR1 SNHLY, CDR2 FYNNEI. Trimming stripped 6 bases from V and 9 bases from J, with 11 bases between. The CDR3 covers 11 residues. The CDR3 DNA reads TGTGCCAGCAGCCTCGCGGCACGCTACACCTTC. This sequence encodes CASSLAARYTF.

The V call is TRBV6-2 or TRBV6-3, the J call TRBJ2-7, with TRBD2 as a possible D gene (5 bases). The CDR3 spans 12 residues. Germline loops: CDR1 MNHEY, CDR2 SVGEGT. Between the trimmed V and J ends, which lost 2 bases and 10 bases, there was a span of 12 bases. CDR3 sequence: CASSYRRVLQYF. The CDR3 DNA is TGTGCCAGCAGTTACAGGCGGGTTCTCCAGTACTTC.

The chain employs TRBV6-5 and TRBJ1-1; D unresolved. The CDR3 is made up of 13 amino acids. Germline V gene sequence: CDR1 MNHEY, CDR2 SVGAGI. V lost 2 bases and J lost 4, with 8 bases in between. CDR3: CASSYSRGTEAFF. The CDR3 DNA reads TGTGCCAGCAGTTACAGTCGGGGCACTGAAGCTTTCTTT.

CDR3 nucleotides: TGTGCCAGCAGCTTAGGGGCCGCGAACACTGAAGCTTTCTTT. It specifies CASSLGAANTEAFF. The rearrangement uses TRBV7-3 and TRBJ1-1, with a possible D match to TRBD1 (5 bases). From germline, CDR1 is SGHTA and CDR2 FQGTGA. V dropped 2 bases and J dropped 1 base, with 8 bases sitting between them. The CDR3 totals 14 residues.

The count of this clone is one. The rearrangement uses TRBV7-2 and TRBJ2-1; the D gene is possibly TRBD2 (5 bases). The CDR3 covers 14 residues. Germline V gene data show CDR1 as SGHTA and CDR2 as FQGNSA. V lost 2 bases and J lost 7, with 12 bases in between. CDR3 sequence (DNA): TGTGCCAGCAGCTTATCTTGGGGAGATAATGAGCAGTTCTTC. The encoded protein is CASSLSWGDNEQFF. Variable domain in full (rest from reference TRBV7-2 and TRBJ2-1): GAGVSQSPSNKVTEKGKDVELRCDPISGHTALYWYRQSLGQGLEFLIYFQGNSAPDKSGLPSDRFSAERTGGSVSTLTIQRTQQEDSAVYLCASSLSWGDNEQFFGPGTRLTVL.

The V gene is TRBV18, the J gene TRBJ1-1; D is ambiguous. The V end lost 8 bases, the J end lost 0 bases, and 22 bases lay between the germline ends. The CDR3 totals 17 residues. Germline-derived CDR1 and CDR2 are KGHSH and LQKENI. This chain's CDR3 is CASQDSGWLEMNTEAFF. For the CDR3, the DNA is TGTGCCAGCCAGGACTCAGGCTGGTTGGAAATGAACACTGAAGCTTTCTTT.

V gene TRBV5-1 combines with J gene TRBJ1-4; the match to TRBD1 covers 7 bases. Germline CDR1 is SGHRS and CDR2 is YFSETQ. CDR3 size: 16 residues. The trim removed 3 bases at V and 0 bases at J, leaving 5 bases unmatched. The chain's CDR3 is CASSYGQVATNEKLFF. CDR3 DNA sequence: TGCGCCAGCAGCTACGGACAGGTCGCAACTAATGAAAAACTGTTTTTT. Looking up the rest from reference TRBV5-1 and TRBJ1-4 gives the full variable domain: KAGVTQTPRYLIKTRGQQVTLSCSPISGHRSVSWYQQTPGQGLQFLFEYFSETQRNKGNFPGRFSGRQFSNSRSEMNVSTLELGDSALYLCASSYGQVATNEKLFFGSGTQLSVL.

As to this clone: Other DNA sequences in the same sample also yield this CDR3. This chain links TRBV7-6 with TRBJ1-1; D is undetermined. V lost 4 bases and J lost 2, with 8 bases in between. This CDR3 comprises 13 residues. Germline lookup yields CDR1 SGHVS and CDR2 FNYEAQ. The CDR3 loop is CASSSQENTEAFF. CDR3 nucleotide sequence: TGTGCCAGCAGCTCACAAGAAAACACTGAAGCTTTCTTT.

This clone was picked up a small number of times. The DNA for the CDR3 is TGTGCCAGCAGTTTAGGGCAGAACTCCTATAATTCACCCCTCCACTTT. Translated, it gives CASSLGQNSYNSPLHF. The V gene is TRBV27, the J gene TRBJ1-6; D unresolved. The CDR3 is made up of 16 amino acids. V lost 2 bases, J lost 0 bases, and 8 bases lay in between. Germline V gene sequence: CDR1 MNHEY, CDR2 SMNVEV (reference sequence).

The V gene is TRBV19, the J gene TRBJ2-7; 7 nucleotides match TRBD1. V shed 3 bases and J 3 bases; nucleotides not matched to a gene: 5. The CDR3 consists of 14 residues. Germline lookup yields CDR1 LNHDA and CDR2 SQIVND (reference sequence). CDR3 amino acids: CASSIGAGGYEQYF. The DNA for the CDR3 is TGTGCCAGTAGTATTGGTGCAGGGGGCTACGAGCAGTACTTC.

The CDR3 coding sequence is TGTGCCTGGGCAGGGGGCACCGGGGAGCTGTTTTTT. It codes for CAWAGGTGELFF. The V call is TRBV30, the J call TRBJ2-2; 7 bases are shared with TRBD1. CDR3 size: 12 residues. Germline V lookup: CDR1 GTSNPN, CDR2 SVGIG (reference sequence). V shed 5 bases and J 4 bases; nucleotides not matched to a gene: 1.

V is TRBV10-3 and J is TRBJ2-6; D possibly corresponds to TRBD2 (5 bases). The germline V gene has CDR1 ENHRY and CDR2 SYGVKD. V lost 3 bases, J lost 1 base, and 7 bases lay in between. This CDR3 spans 15 amino acids. In nucleotides, the CDR3 is TGTGCCATCAGTGATAGGAGGTCTGGGGCCAACGTCCTGACTTTC. Its protein product is CAISDRRSGANVLTF.

This chain uses TRBV25-1 with TRBJ1-2; D might be TRBD1 (6 bases). CDR1 is MGHDK and CDR2 is SYGVNS in the germline V gene. This CDR3 has 13 residues. V was pared by 6 bases and J by 6 bases, with 14 bases between. CDR3 in DNA: TGTGCCAGCAGGAGCACAGGGATGGATGGCTACACCTTC. Translated: CASRSTGMDGYTF.